This TCR beta chain emerged from a study of PD-L1 blockade in urothelial cancer. Whole-study context: A median about 150,000 T cells were found in blood samples.

Germline CDR1 and CDR2: MNHEY and SVGAGI. V lost 4 bases, J lost 4 bases, and 20 bases lay in between. The CDR3 contains 16 residues. This clone was observed a single time. Using immunoSEQ multiplex PCR, the repertoire was profiled, and TCRdb retains in-frame clones only, with some absent. The sample has about 41,000 clones; about 85% are singletons. Time point given: peripheral blood 6 weeks after treatment start. The V call is TRBV6-5, the J call TRBJ2-7; maybe TRBD1 (6 bases). Sequencing was performed on PBMCs, taken around atezolizumab (anti-PD-L1) treatment. This sequence was found in a man between 65 and 79 years old with urothelial cancer. The CDR3 loop is CASSFNQGSEGYEQYF. CDR3 in DNA: TGTGCCAGCAGTTTTAATCAGGGGTCCGAAGGATACGAGCAGTACTTC.